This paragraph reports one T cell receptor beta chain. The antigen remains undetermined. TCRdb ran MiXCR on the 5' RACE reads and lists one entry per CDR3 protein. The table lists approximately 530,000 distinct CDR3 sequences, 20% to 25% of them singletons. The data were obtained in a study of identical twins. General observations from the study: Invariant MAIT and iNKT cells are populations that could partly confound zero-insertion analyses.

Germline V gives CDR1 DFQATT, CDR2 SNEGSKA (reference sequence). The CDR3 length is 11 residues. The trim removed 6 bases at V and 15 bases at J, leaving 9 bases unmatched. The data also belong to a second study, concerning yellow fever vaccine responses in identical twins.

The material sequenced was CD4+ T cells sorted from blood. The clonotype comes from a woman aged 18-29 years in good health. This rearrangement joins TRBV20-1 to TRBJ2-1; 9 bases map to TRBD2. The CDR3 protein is CSATAGTSWFF. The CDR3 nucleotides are TGCAGTGCCACAGCCGGGACTAGCTGGTTCTTC.